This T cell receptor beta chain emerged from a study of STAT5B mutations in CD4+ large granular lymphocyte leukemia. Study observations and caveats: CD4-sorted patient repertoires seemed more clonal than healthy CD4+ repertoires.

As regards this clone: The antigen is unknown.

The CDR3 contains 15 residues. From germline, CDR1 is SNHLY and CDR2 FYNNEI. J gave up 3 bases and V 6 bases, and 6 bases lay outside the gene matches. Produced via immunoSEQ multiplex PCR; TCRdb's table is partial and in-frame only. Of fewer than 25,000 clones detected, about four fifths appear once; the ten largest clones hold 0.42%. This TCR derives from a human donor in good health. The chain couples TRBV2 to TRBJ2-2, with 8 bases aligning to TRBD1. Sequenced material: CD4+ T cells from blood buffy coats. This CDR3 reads CASSPDRADTGELFF. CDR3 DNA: TGTGCCAGCAGCCCGGACAGGGCCGACACCGGGGAGCTGTTTTTT.